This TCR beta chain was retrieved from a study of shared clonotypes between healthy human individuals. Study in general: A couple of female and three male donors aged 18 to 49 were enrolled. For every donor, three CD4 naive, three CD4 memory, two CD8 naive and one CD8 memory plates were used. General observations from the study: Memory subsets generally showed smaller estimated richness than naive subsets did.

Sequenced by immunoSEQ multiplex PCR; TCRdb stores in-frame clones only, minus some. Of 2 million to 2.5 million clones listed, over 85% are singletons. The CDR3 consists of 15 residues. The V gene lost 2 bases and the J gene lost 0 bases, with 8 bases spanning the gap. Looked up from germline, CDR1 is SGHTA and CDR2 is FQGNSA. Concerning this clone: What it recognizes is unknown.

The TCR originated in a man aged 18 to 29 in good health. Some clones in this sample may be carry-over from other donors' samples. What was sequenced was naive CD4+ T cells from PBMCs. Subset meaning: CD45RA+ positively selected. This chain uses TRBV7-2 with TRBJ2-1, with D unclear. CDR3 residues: CASSLQESSYNEQFF. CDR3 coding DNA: TGTGCCAGCAGCTTACAGGAAAGCTCCTACAATGAGCAGTTCTTC.